These T cell receptor beta chains were read from a single sample in a study of blood T cell repertoires in COVID-19. The repertoire was sequenced with immunoSEQ multiplex PCR; TCRdb's copy has only in-frame clones and lacks some. The sample carries approximately 390,000 clones, approximately 89% recorded once. Material: peripheral blood. The receptors originated from a woman aged 55-69 years with COVID-19, enrolled during active disease. CDR3s include the opening cysteine and the closing phenylalanine or tryptophan. D genes are given only for firm matches. Clone size, where shown, is once, few, many, or a class for clones that have expanded.

d_gene,j_gene,abundance,v_gene,CDR3aa,CDR3nt
TRBD1,TRBJ2-2,.,TRBV10-3,CAIRWTGANTGELFF,TGTGCCATCAGATGGACAGGCGCCAACACCGGGGAGCTGTTTTTT
.,TRBJ1-2,few,TRBV5-1,CASSFDSYGYTF,TGCGCCAGCAGCTTCGACAGCTATGGCTACACCTTC
.,TRBJ2-7,.,TRBV6-5,CASSSQWYEQYF,TGTGCCAGCAGTTCCCAGTGGTACGAGCAGTACTTC
.,TRBJ1-6,few,TRBV5-1,CASSLGQASSPLHF,TGCGCCAGCAGCTTGGGGCAGGCCTCGTCACCCCTCCACTTT
.,TRBJ1-3,once,TRBV28,CASSIQGGTIYF,TGTGCCAGCAGTATACAGGGTGGGACCATATATTTT
.,TRBJ1-6,.,TRBV9,CASSVGADTYNSPLHF,TGTGCCAGCAGCGTAGGGGCAGACACATATAATTCACCCCTCCACTTT
.,TRBJ2-3,once,TRBV9,CASSVTGFATDTQYF,TGTGCCAGCAGCGTCACCGGGTTTGCCACAGATACGCAGTATTTT
.,TRBJ1-6,once,TRBV5-6,CASSLDGWYSPLHF,TGTGCCAGCAGCCTAGACGGCTGGTATTCACCCCTCCACTTT
TRBD1,TRBJ1-1,.,TRBV7-9,CASTPVGGQGAFF,TGTGCCAGCACTCCCGTAGGGGGCCAAGGAGCTTTCTTT
TRBD1,TRBJ2-6,.,TRBV5-8,CASSARQGALSGANVLTF,TGTGCCAGCAGCGCGCGACAGGGGGCGCTATCTGGGGCCAACGTCCTGACTTTC
TRBD2,TRBJ2-3,.,TRBV20-1,CSASSPRGLAVDTQYF,TGCAGTGCTAGTTCCCCAAGGGGACTAGCGGTAGATACGCAGTATTTT
TRBD1,TRBJ1-2,.,TRBV2,CASGGQGGIYGYTF,TGTGCCAGCGGGGGACAGGGGGGGATCTATGGCTACACCTTC
TRBD1,TRBJ1-5,.,TRBV7-9,CASSSDRAAQHF,TGTGCCAGCAGCTCAGACAGGGCAGCCCAGCATTTT
.,TRBJ2-1,.,TRBV12-3/TRBV12-4,CASSLSGEQFF,TGTGCCAGCAGTTTATCGGGAGAGCAGTTCTTC
TRBD1,TRBJ2-1,.,TRBV24-1,CATSDSGQVSSYNEQFF,TGTGCCACCAGTGACTCGGGACAGGTAAGCTCCTACAATGAGCAGTTCTTC
TRBD1,TRBJ1-2,.,TRBV4-2,CASSQAGGDGYTF,TGTGCCAGCAGCCAAGCAGGGGGCGATGGCTACACCTTC
.,TRBJ2-7,.,TRBV24-1,CATLGTPYEQYF,TGTGCCACCCTGGGGACACCTTACGAGCAGTACTTC
.,TRBJ1-5,.,TRBV10-3,CAISDYSGLEGNQPQHF,TGTGCCATCAGTGACTACTCGGGGTTGGAGGGCAATCAGCCCCAGCATTTT
.,TRBJ1-1,.,TRBV5-1,CASSLPQGTTEAFF,TGCGCCAGCAGCCTTCCACAGGGAACCACTGAAGCTTTCTTT
.,TRBJ1-2,.,TRBV14,CASSQVRTANGYTF,TGTGCCAGCAGCCAAGTACGGACAGCCAATGGCTACACCTTC
TRBD2,TRBJ2-2,.,TRBV5-1,CASSLGLAGTGELFF,TGCGCCAGCAGCTTGGGACTAGCGGGGACCGGGGAGCTGTTTTTT
TRBD1,TRBJ2-5,.,TRBV5-1,CASSYRTGLTETQYF,TGCGCCAGCAGCTACCGGACAGGGTTGACAGAGACCCAGTACTTC
.,TRBJ2-7,.,TRBV5-1,CASSFGQISYEQYF,TGCGCCAGCAGCTTCGGACAGATCTCCTACGAGCAGTACTTC
.,TRBJ2-7,once,TRBV18,CASSPRGRDYEQYF,TGTGCCAGCTCACCCCGAGGACGGGACTACGAGCAGTACTTC
TRBD1,TRBJ1-6,.,TRBV5-4,CASSSTGVANNSPLHF,TGTGCCAGCAGCTCGACAGGGGTGGCTAATAATTCACCCCTCCACTTT
TRBD1,TRBJ1-4,.,TRBV6-5,CASSYSGQALGSELFF,TGTGCCAGCAGTTACTCTGGACAGGCCTTAGGGTCGGAACTGTTTTTT
TRBD1,TRBJ2-1,.,TRBV3-1/TRBV3-2,CASSQNPGQGGYNEQFF,TGTGCCAGCAGCCAAAACCCAGGACAGGGTGGGTACAATGAGCAGTTCTTC
.,TRBJ1-4,.,TRBV7-7,CASSPTDRHEGEKLFF,TGTGCCAGCAGCCCGACCGACAGGCACGAAGGTGAAAAACTGTTTTTT
TRBD2,TRBJ2-5,.,TRBV11-2,CASSNSGGAFLETQYF,TGTGCCAGCAGCAATAGCGGGGGGGCTTTCCTAGAGACCCAGTACTTC
TRBD1,TRBJ1-3,.,TRBV5-1,CASSPQTGNTGNTIYF,TGCGCCAGCAGCCCACAGACAGGGAATACTGGAAACACCATATATTTT
.,TRBJ2-5,.,TRBV2,CASSEDRGETQYF,TGTGCCAGCAGTGAAGATAGAGGGGAGACCCAGTACTTC
.,TRBJ1-4,.,TRBV5-1,CASSWGRESEKLFF,TGCGCCAGCAGCTGGGGCAGGGAAAGTGAAAAACTGTTTTTT
TRBD1,TRBJ1-2,.,TRBV19,CASSGTGTGHGYTF,TGTGCCAGTAGTGGGACCGGGACAGGGCATGGCTACACCTTC
TRBD2,TRBJ2-1,once,TRBV11-2,CASSLDFFERGENNEQFF,TGTGCCAGCAGCTTAGATTTTTTCGAGCGGGGGGAAAACAATGAGCAGTTCTTC
.,TRBJ2-7,.,TRBV4-1,CASSQQLLRGHEQYF,TGCGCCAGCAGCCAACAGCTATTGCGAGGCCACGAGCAGTACTTC
TRBD2,TRBJ2-3,.,TRBV24-1,CATMTSGDTQYF,TGTGCCACTATGACTAGCGGAGATACGCAGTATTTT
.,TRBJ1-5,.,TRBV2,CASSGRGGNQPQHF,TGTGCCAGCAGTGGTAGGGGTGGCAATCAGCCCCAGCATTTT
TRBD2,TRBJ2-5,.,TRBV7-3,CASSSTSGGAETQYF,TGTGCCAGCAGCTCGACTAGCGGGGGGGCGGAGACCCAGTACTTC
TRBD2,TRBJ2-3,.,TRBV2,CASSDYGLGTDTQYF,TGTGCCAGCAGTGACTACGGACTAGGCACAGATACGCAGTATTTT
.,TRBJ2-1,.,TRBV7-3,CASSPRGGGGVSYNEQFF,TGTGCCAGCAGCCCCCGGGGCGGCGGGGGCGTCTCCTACAATGAGCAGTTCTTC
.,TRBJ2-7,once,TRBV29-1,CSGGLSLGYEQYF,TGCAGCGGGGGATTATCACTCGGCTACGAGCAGTACTTC
.,TRBJ2-3,.,TRBV18,CASSPAGAQDTQYF,TGTGCCAGCTCACCAGCGGGGGCGCAAGATACGCAGTATTTT
TRBD1,TRBJ1-5,.,TRBV2,CASREQGPGNNQPQHF,TGTGCCAGCAGAGAACAGGGGCCGGGGAACAATCAGCCCCAGCATTTT
.,TRBJ2-2,.,TRBV10-1,CASSESGRTGELFF,TGCGCCAGCAGTGAGTCTGGCAGAACCGGGGAGCTGTTTTTT
.,TRBJ2-7,.,TRBV7-9,CASRSGGAGEQYF,TGTGCCAGCCGCTCTGGGGGGGCGGGAGAGCAGTACTTC
TRBD2,TRBJ2-7,.,TRBV5-1,CASSPGTRGYEQYF,TGCGCCAGCAGCCCCGGGACTAGAGGGTACGAGCAGTACTTC
.,TRBJ2-5,.,TRBV30,CAWSVSLQETQYF,TGTGCCTGGAGTGTGTCCCTGCAAGAGACCCAGTACTTC
.,TRBJ2-5,.,TRBV11-2,CASTRWGGHPPQETQYF,TGTGCCAGCACCAGATGGGGGGGCCACCCCCCCCAAGAGACCCAGTACTTC
TRBD2,TRBJ2-7,.,TRBV19,CASSIGGGSYEQYF,TGTGCCAGTAGTATCGGGGGGGGCTCCTACGAGCAGTACTTC
.,TRBJ2-4,once,TRBV5-1,CATRQDLAKNIQYF,TGCGCCACCCGACAGGACTTAGCCAAAAACATTCAGTACTTC
.,TRBJ1-2,once,TRBV24-1,CATSDPPQARGYTF,TGTGCCACCAGTGATCCCCCCCAGGCCAGGGGCTACACCTTC
TRBD1,TRBJ1-1,.,TRBV2,CASRGQGAKTEAFF,TGTGCCAGCAGGGGCCAGGGGGCGAAAACTGAAGCTTTCTTT
TRBD1,TRBJ1-4,.,TRBV2,CASSEGTGDEKLFF,TGTGCCAGCAGTGAAGGGACAGGGGATGAAAAACTGTTTTTT
.,TRBJ2-5,.,TRBV9,CASSPGGATGWETQYF,TGTGCCAGCAGCCCGGGGGGGGCGACAGGGTGGGAGACCCAGTACTTC
TRBD1,TRBJ2-2,.,TRBV10-3,CAISGSGQGFQGAGELFF,TGTGCCATCAGTGGCTCCGGACAGGGGTTTCAGGGGGCCGGGGAGCTGTTTTTT
TRBD2,TRBJ2-2,.,TRBV5-4,CASSLEWGGELFF,TGTGCCAGCAGCTTGGAGTGGGGGGGTGAGCTGTTTTTT
TRBD1,TRBJ2-7,.,TRBV5-6,CASSWKTGYNYEQYF,TGTGCCAGCAGCTGGAAGACAGGGTATAACTACGAGCAGTACTTC